The 17 T cell receptor beta chains listed next were all sequenced from one sample in a study of CD8 T cells in Susac syndrome. Random hexamers primed reverse transcription of roughly 0.45 to 1 ug RNA. TCRdb reprocessed the immunoSEQ multiplex PCR reads with MiXCR, giving one entry per CDR3 protein. Of 71,000 or so distinct CDR3 sequences listed, 95% to 96% were seen once; the top ten hold roughly 0.11%. Sequenced material: CD4+ T cells from PBMCs. These receptors came from a human donor with multiple sclerosis.

The chain links TRBV24-1 to TRBJ1-2, with a weak D call TRBD1 (5 bases). Germline V gene lookup returns CDR1 KGHDR and CDR2 SFDVKD. The CDR3 is 11 amino acids. Trimming removed 6 bases at V and 8 bases at J, with 9 bases between. CDR3 amino acids: CATSQGLGYTF. CDR3 in DNA: TGTGCCACCAGTCAGGGTCTCGGCTACACCTTC.

The J gene is TRBJ1-1, the V gene TRBV11-2, with 7 nucleotides matching TRBD1. Per the germline V gene, CDR1 is SGHAT and CDR2 is FQNNGV. This CDR3 has 17 residues. The junction had 9 bases not matched to a gene; V was cut back by 0 bases and J by 2 bases. CDR3 protein: CASSLDRAAGGNTEAFF. The CDR3 coding sequence is TGTGCCAGCAGCTTAGATCGTGCGGCAGGGGGAAACACTGAAGCTTTCTTT.

The chain employs TRBV20-1 and TRBJ2-1; possible D gene TRBD2, 6 bases. Germline CDR1 reads DFQATT; CDR2 reads SNEGSKA (reference sequence). V gave up 6 bases and J gave up 7 bases, with 13 bases separating them. The CDR3 extends over 12 amino acids. CDR3 in amino acids: CSAGPRGNEQFF. The CDR3 DNA reads TGCAGTGCCGGCCCGCGGGGTAATGAGCAGTTCTTC.

This clonotype was recorded a few times. V and J are TRBV28 and TRBJ2-7; no definite D call. The length of the CDR3 is 11 residues. The ends were cut back, 4 bases at V and 3 bases at J, with 4 bases in the middle. Germline CDR1 and CDR2: MDHEN and SYDVKM. The CDR3 reads CASSSIYEQYF. Written as DNA, the CDR3 is TGTGCCAGCAGTTCCATCTACGAGCAGTACTTC.

The rearrangement uses TRBV6-5 and TRBJ2-5, with a weak D call TRBD2 (6 bases). The CDR3 loop spans 11 amino acids. Germline CDR1 reads MNHEY; CDR2 reads SVGAGI. Trimming took off 5 bases at V and 5 bases at J, with 6 bases between the two ends. This chain's CDR3 is CASSGGETQYF. The CDR3 region has the DNA TGTGCCAGCAGTGGGGGGGAGACCCAGTACTTC.

The CDR3 is CASSQVGTWDSPLHF. The CDR3 DNA sequence: TGTGCCAGCAGCCAAGTCGGGACCTGGGATTCACCCCTCCACTTT. The chain recombines TRBV3-1 with TRBJ1-6; weak D call: TRBD1 (5 bases). The CDR3 covers 15 residues. Germline-derived CDR1 and CDR2 are LGHDT and YNNKEL (reference sequence). V was pared by 1 base and J by 8 bases, with 12 bases between.

The CDR3 reads CSARGTLTGRGSYNEQFF. For the CDR3, the DNA is TGCAGTGCTAGAGGGACCCTGACGGGGAGGGGCTCCTACAATGAGCAGTTCTTC. The rearrangement links TRBV20-1 to TRBJ2-1; 7 bases map to TRBD2. V gave up 1 base and J gave up 0 bases; unmatched junction bases: 12. The CDR3 sequence is 18 residues long. CDR1 is DFQATT and CDR2 is SNEGSKA in the germline V gene (reference sequence).

The chain links TRBV5-1 to TRBJ1-2; 7 nucleotides match TRBD1. Germline V gives CDR1 SGHRS, CDR2 YFSETQ. The CDR3 is 15 amino acids. V shed 2 bases, J shed 6 bases, and the junction held 10 bases outside the gene matches. The CDR3 protein is CASSLDLTGRHGYTF. As DNA, the CDR3 is TGCGCCAGCAGCTTAGACTTGACAGGGCGGCATGGCTACACCTTC.

The chain employs TRBV6-1 and TRBJ2-1; 9 nucleotides align to TRBD2. Trimming removed 4 bases from V and 0 bases from J; junction bases left unmatched: 4. Looked up from germline, CDR1 is MNHNS and CDR2 is SASEGT. The CDR3 has 16 residues. In DNA, the CDR3 is TGTGCCAGCAGTGCCATAGCGGGGGTCTCCTACAATGAGCAGTTCTTC. Translation gives CASSAIAGVSYNEQFF.

V and J are TRBV29-1 and TRBJ1-4; D is undetermined. The CDR3 covers 13 residues. V was trimmed by 1 base and J by 8 bases, leaving 11 bases between them. The V gene's germline CDR1 is SQVTM and CDR2 ANQGSEA. In DNA, the CDR3 is TGCAGCGTTGAAGGCCACGCCGGGGAAAAACTGTTTTTT. Amino acids: CSVEGHAGEKLFF.

This clonotype was seen a single time. The chain employs TRBV4-1 and TRBJ2-1, with 12 positions matching TRBD2. The CDR3 has 16 amino acids. CDR1 is MGHRA, CDR2 YSYEKL, per germline. J was trimmed by 9 bases and V by 3 bases; bases with no gene match: 9. The CDR3 DNA is TGCGCCAGCAGCCAGAGGCTAGCGGGGGGGCCTGGTGAGCAGTTCTTC. It is translated as CASSQRLAGGPGEQFF.

This rearrangement joins TRBV7-9 to TRBJ2-3; 11 bases agree with TRBD2. Germline trimming cut 4 bases from V and 2 bases from J; bases unmatched to any gene: 2. The germline V gene has CDR1 SEHNR and CDR2 FQNEAQ (reference sequence). The CDR3 has 15 residues. CDR3 coding DNA: TGTGCCAGCAGCTGGGGACTAGCGGACACAGATACGCAGTATTTT. Amino acids: CASSWGLADTDTQYF.

This chain uses TRBV27 with TRBJ1-6, with TRBD1 matching over 7 bases. The CDR3 sequence is 16 residues long. V lost 4 bases, J lost 7 bases, and 10 bases stayed unmatched. Per germline, CDR1 MNHEY and CDR2 SMNVEV (reference sequence). CDR3 residues: CASSSSSGQRNSPLHF. CDR3 in DNA: TGTGCCAGCAGTTCTTCTTCGGGACAGCGGAATTCACCCCTCCACTTT.

The genes are TRBV3-1 and TRBJ1-5; D possibly corresponds to TRBD1 (5 bases). V was shortened by 3 bases and J by 7 bases, with 16 bases between the two germline ends. CDR3 length: 15 amino acids. Germline CDR1 and CDR2: LGHDT and YNNKEL (reference sequence). The chain's CDR3 is CASSQAGLSPQPQHF. CDR3 nucleotide sequence: TGTGCCAGCAGCCAGGCGGGACTATCACCCCAGCCCCAGCATTTT.

The rearrangement links TRBV29-1 to TRBJ2-3; 9 bases align to TRBD2. Germline V gives CDR1 SQVTM, CDR2 ANQGSEA. V lost 7 bases to trimming and J lost 0 bases; unmatched junction nucleotides: 5. The CDR3 covers 14 residues. This chain's CDR3 is CSGGLAFSTDTQYF. The CDR3, as DNA: TGCAGCGGCGGACTAGCGTTTAGCACAGATACGCAGTATTTT.

This clonotype was detected a few times. The chain has TRBV7-2 and TRBJ1-1, with no clear D. V lost 2 bases and J lost 1, with 5 bases in between. The germline CDR1 and CDR2 sequences are SGHTA and FQGNSA. The CDR3 consists of 13 residues. CDR3 DNA sequence: TGTGCCAGCAGCTTACAGGAGAACACTGAAGCTTTCTTT. This encodes CASSLQENTEAFF.

A single count supports this clonotype. CDR3 in amino acids: CSVALGQGGGYEQYF. The CDR3 DNA reads TGCAGCGTTGCGCTCGGACAGGGGGGAGGCTACGAGCAGTACTTC. The chain has TRBV29-1 and TRBJ2-7; 10 bases match TRBD1. The CDR3 is 15 amino acids. The germline CDR1 and CDR2 sequences are SQVTM and ANQGSEA. V shed 4 bases and J 3 bases; nucleotides not matched to a gene: 9.